This T cell receptor beta chain was recorded in a study of blood T cell repertoires in COVID-19. CDR1 is SGHRS, CDR2 YFSETQ, per germline. Trimming at V came to 1 base and at J to 5 bases, leaving 6 bases not matched to a gene. This CDR3 has 16 amino acids. In the study's own analysis: Estimated nucleated cell counts came from reference gene primer amplification. Assay used: immunoSEQ multiplex PCR; TCRdb lists only in-frame clones, some missing. V and J calls and clone size are as listed in that table; D and trimming were resolved from the DNA. The sample lists 170,000 or so clones, 83% occurring once.

The source of this sequence is a human donor in a cohort sampled during active COVID-19. The chain is built from TRBV5-1 and TRBJ2-1; 10 nucleotides align to TRBD1. The sample consisted of peripheral blood. The DNA for the CDR3 is TGCGCCAGCAGCTTGTATCGGGACAGGGGCAACAATGAGCAGTTCTTC. Protein product: CASSLYRDRGNNEQFF.